These 3 T cell receptor beta chains came from one sample sequenced in a study of shared T cell receptors in the human thymus. Some clones are missing from TCRdb's copy, which holds only in-frame ones; the method was immunoSEQ multiplex PCR. The sample includes 500,000 to 850,000 clones, roughly 86% of them seen just once. These same records also appear under a second study, on human thymus T cells.

Specimen: thymocytes. These receptors were collected from a boy less than two years old with a congenital heart defect.

The chain couples TRBV28 to TRBJ1-4; 8 bases line up with TRBD1. Germline CDR1 MDHEN, CDR2 SYDVKM. V was pared by 6 bases and J by 8 bases, with 17 bases of the junction left unmatched. The CDR3 is 17 amino acids. CDR3 residues: CASSSKGSGGEGEKLFF. The CDR3 DNA follows: TGTGCCAGCAGCTCCAAGGGATCAGGGGGCGAAGGAGAAAAACTGTTTTTT.

The genes are TRBV18 and TRBJ2-7, with TRBD1 matching over 7 bases. Germline CDR1 is KGHSH and CDR2 is LQKENI. J gave up 0 bases and V 3 bases, and 5 bases lay outside the gene matches. CDR3 length: 15 amino acids. This CDR3 is CASSPGTVYSYEQYF. In DNA, the CDR3 is TGTGCCAGCTCACCGGGGACAGTGTACTCCTACGAGCAGTACTTC. The entire variable domain, with the rest obtained from reference TRBV18 and TRBJ2-7, is as follows: NAGVMQNPRHLVRRRGQEARLRCSPMKGHSHVYWYRQLPEEGLKFMVYLQKENIIDESGMPKERFSAEFPKEGPSILRIQQVVRGDSAAYFCASSPGTVYSYEQYFGPGTRLTVT.

The V and J genes are TRBV11-2 and TRBJ2-1; TRBD1 matches 9 bases. Trimming at V came to 0 bases and at J to 6 bases, leaving 15 bases not matched to a gene. CDR1 is SGHAT and CDR2 is FQNNGV in the germline V gene. The CDR3 totals 19 residues. This CDR3 is CASSLESLPGTGLSNEQFF. The CDR3 DNA follows: TGTGCCAGCAGCTTAGAATCACTCCCCGGGACAGGGCTCTCCAATGAGCAGTTCTTC.